The T cell receptor (beta chain) under discussion was sequenced for a study of T cell responses to AZD1222 COVID-19 vaccine. The study's findings and limits: Only a handful of AZD1222 recipients were seropositive at baseline. Donors were largely white British and mainly female; clonal diversity was possibly underestimated. Along spike, vaccine-associated CD4 TCRs were found throughout, with dominance at 160-218 and 743-854.

The CDR3 consists of 12 residues. J gave up 9 bases and V 5 bases, and 5 bases lay outside the gene matches. As concerns this clone: The antigen is not known.

The data were produced by immunoSEQ multiplex PCR, yet TCRdb's version contains in-frame clones alone and is incomplete. Here the sample spans around 190,000 clones, roughly 88% being singletons. Samples with a second dose at about 4 or about 12 weeks were pooled together. The sequence was collected from an adult who received the AZD1222 COVID-19 vaccine. Sequenced material: peripheral blood, taken 28 days after the second AZD1222 dose. The chain links TRBV12-3 or TRBV12-4 to TRBJ2-7; 9 nucleotides align to TRBD1. CDR3 nucleotide sequence: TGTGCCAGCAGTATCGGACAGGGGCCGCAGTACTTC. It is translated as CASSIGQGPQYF.